The sequence of this T cell receptor (beta chain) was determined in a study of T cell clonality in common variable immunodeficiency. Generated by immunoSEQ multiplex PCR, the TCRdb table keeps only in-frame clones and is missing some. The record shows approximately 29,000 clones for this sample, with no singletons present. Study-wide results and caveats: Reportedly, TCR beta sequences from common variable immunodeficiency showed fewer deletions and N-nucleotide insertions.

Donors gave roughly 4.5 to 9 ml heparinized peripheral whole blood. This CDR3 has 13 residues. Germline CDR1 and CDR2: SGHTA and FQGNSA. The ends lost 2 bases at V and 6 bases at J; junction bases unmatched: 3. As for this clone: As yet, its antigen is unknown. The read comes to an end 3 residues before the CDR3 does, leaving the germline J gene to fill in the end.

The sequencing sample was made of peripheral blood mononuclear cells. The source is a human donor with common variable immunodeficiency. The chain combines TRBV7-2 with TRBJ1-2, with 7 bases lining up with TRBD1. The chain's CDR3 is CASSLNRGHGYTF. Incomplete CDR3 DNA: TGTGCCAGCAGCTTAAACAGGGGCCATGGC. Supplemented by reference TRBV7-2 and TRBJ1-2, the full variable domain reads GAGVSQSPSNKVTEKGKDVELRCDPISGHTALYWYRQSLGQGLEFLIYFQGNSAPDKSGLPSDRFSAERTGGSVSTLTIQRTQQEDSAVYLCASSLNRGHGYTFGSGTRLTVV.